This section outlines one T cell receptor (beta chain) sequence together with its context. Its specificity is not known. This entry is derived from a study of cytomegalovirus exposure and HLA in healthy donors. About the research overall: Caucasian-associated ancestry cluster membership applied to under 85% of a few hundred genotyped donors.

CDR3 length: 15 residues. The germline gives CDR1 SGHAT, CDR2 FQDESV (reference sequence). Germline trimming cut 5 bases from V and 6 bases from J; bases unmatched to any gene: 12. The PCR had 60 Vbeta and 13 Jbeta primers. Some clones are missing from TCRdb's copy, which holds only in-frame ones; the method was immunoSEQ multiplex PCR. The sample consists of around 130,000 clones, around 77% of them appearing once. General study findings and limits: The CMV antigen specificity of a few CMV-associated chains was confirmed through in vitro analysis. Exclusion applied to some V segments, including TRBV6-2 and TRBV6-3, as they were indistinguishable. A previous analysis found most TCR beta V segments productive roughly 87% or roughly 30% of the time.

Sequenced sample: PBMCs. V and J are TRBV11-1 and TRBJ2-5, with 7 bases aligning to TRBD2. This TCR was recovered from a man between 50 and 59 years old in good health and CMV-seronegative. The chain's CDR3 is CASSPGGSWEKTQYF. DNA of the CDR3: TGTGCCAGCAGCCCGGGGGGTAGCTGGGAAAAGACCCAGTACTTC.